These 17 T cell receptor beta chains were sequenced from one sample in a study of radiation and T cells in renal cell carcinoma. The table came from immunoSEQ multiplex PCR; TCRdb's copy has only in-frame clones and leaves some out. The sample includes some 46,000 clones, nearly 85% of them seen just once. The time point denotes: blood 4 weeks post-SBRT, at nephrectomy. Treatment specified: 15 Gy SBRT to primary tumor, nephrectomy 4 weeks later. The starting material was blood, obtained from a patient whose treatment included radiotherapy and nephrectomy. These receptors originate from a woman in her seventies with renal cell carcinoma.

The rearrangement links TRBV7-2 to TRBJ1-2; D is ambiguous. V lost 2 bases to trimming and J lost 4 bases, with 11 bases between them. Germline V gene sequence: CDR1 SGHTA, CDR2 FQGNSA. The CDR3 contains 14 residues. The CDR3 sequence: CASSLIREPYGYTF. The CDR3 DNA is TGTGCCAGCAGCTTAATAAGGGAACCCTATGGCTACACCTTC. Full variable domain (missing parts from reference TRBV7-2 and TRBJ1-2): GAGVSQSPSNKVTEKGKDVELRCDPISGHTALYWYRQSLGQGLEFLIYFQGNSAPDKSGLPSDRFSAERTGGSVSTLTIQRTQQEDSAVYLCASSLIREPYGYTFGSGTRLTVV.

This chain uses TRBV10-3 with TRBJ2-7; 8 positions match TRBD1. The CDR3 is 15 amino acids. Trimming took 3 bases from V and 3 from J; bases not matched to a gene: 7. Per germline, CDR1 ENHRY and CDR2 SYGVKD. CDR3 protein: CAISDSGTGVYEQYF. CDR3 sequence (DNA): TGTGCCATCAGTGATTCCGGGACAGGTGTCTACGAGCAGTACTTC.

V is TRBV19 and J is TRBJ2-2; D tentatively fits TRBD1 or TRBD2 (5 bases each). V gave up 6 bases and J gave up 7 bases, with 15 bases separating them. The germline gives CDR1 LNHDA, CDR2 SQIVND (reference sequence). CDR3 length: 14 residues. CDR3 sequence reads: CASSQDGGGGELFF. CDR3 coding DNA: TGTGCCAGTAGCCAGGATGGGGGTGGCGGGGAGCTGTTTTTT.

The chain uses TRBV5-1 and TRBJ2-3, with D perhaps matching TRBD1 (6 bases). CDR1 and CDR2 (germline): SGHRS, YFSETQ. The CDR3 sequence is 15 residues long. The V and J ends lost 5 bases and 2 bases respectively, with 15 bases between them. The chain's CDR3 is CASRSNGDNTDTQYF. CDR3 nucleotide sequence: TGCGCCAGCAGATCCAATGGGGACAACACAGATACGCAGTATTTT.

This chain joins TRBV7-9 and TRBJ1-3; TRBD1 is a possible D gene (6 bases). The CDR3 is made up of 17 amino acids. The germline CDR1 and CDR2 sequences are SEHNR and FQNEAQ (reference sequence). V dropped 6 bases and J dropped 0 bases, with 18 bases sitting between them. DNA for the CDR3: TGTGCCAGCAGGAATCAGAGGGGGGAAACCTCTGGAAACACCATATATTTT. Translating gives CASRNQRGETSGNTIYF.

This clone was picked up a small number of times. The chain joins TRBV18 to TRBJ2-7, with 10 bases that match TRBD1. Germline V gene lookup returns CDR1 KGHSH and CDR2 LQKENI. The CDR3 sequence is 14 residues long. The V segment lost 3 bases and the J segment 7 bases; nucleotides outside the gene matches: 6. The CDR3 here is CASSPRQGADEQYF. The DNA of the CDR3 is TGTGCCAGCTCACCGAGACAGGGGGCGGATGAGCAGTACTTC.

This rearrangement joins TRBV11-2 to TRBJ2-5; 10 positions agree with TRBD1. The CDR3 extends over 15 amino acids. The germline V gene has CDR1 SGHAT and CDR2 FQNNGV. V lost 3 bases to trimming and J lost 3 bases; unmatched junction nucleotides: 4. The CDR3: CASSFLGTGEETQYF. The CDR3 DNA follows: TGTGCCAGCAGCTTCCTTGGGACAGGGGAAGAGACCCAGTACTTC.

V gene TRBV23-1 combines with J gene TRBJ1-1; D gene uncertain. TRBV23-1 is treated as an ORF (open reading frame) with a function not yet certain. V was pared by 4 bases and J by 1 base, with 22 bases between. The CDR3 totals 18 residues. For the CDR3, the DNA is TGCGCCAGCAGTCCGATCGTGGGCGTTAACCTTCCGAACACTGAAGCTTTCTTT. Protein sequence: CASSPIVGVNLPNTEAFF.

The chain links TRBV6-7 to TRBJ2-7, with TRBD1 identical over 9 bases. TRBV6-7 is given ORF status, its function remaining uncertain. V lost 6 bases and J lost 2; bases outside the gene matches: 11. The CDR3 consists of 16 residues. CDR3 protein: CASRGGTGGAPYEQYF. CDR3 coding DNA: TGTGCCAGCAGGGGGGGAACAGGGGGCGCTCCCTACGAGCAGTACTTC.

This chain uses TRBV2 with TRBJ1-6; D gene unclear. Trimming pared 2 bases from V and 6 bases from J, leaving 11 bases between. The CDR3 contains 15 residues. CDR1 is SNHLY, CDR2 FYNNEI, per germline. The CDR3 spells CASSELGFGNSPLHF. The CDR3 nucleotides read TGTGCCAGCAGTGAACTGGGGTTTGGTAATTCACCCCTCCACTTT.

In this sample, this clone turned up once. The genes are TRBV27 and TRBJ1-2, with D hard to call. CDR3 size: 14 residues. Trimming took 6 bases from V and 4 from J, leaving 15 bases between them. Germline V gene sequence: CDR1 MNHEY, CDR2 SMNVEV (reference sequence). CDR3 DNA: TGTGCCAGCAGCCCCCGTCGGTGGGCCTATGGCTACACCTTC. Amino acid sequence: CASSPRRWAYGYTF.

This clone came up once. The chain employs TRBV7-2 and TRBJ2-7, with D possibly TRBD2 on 7 matching bases. Trimming pared 6 bases from V and 4 bases from J, leaving 16 bases between. The length of the CDR3 is 14 residues. Germline lookup yields CDR1 SGHTA and CDR2 FQGNSA. CDR3 nucleotide sequence: TGTGCCAGCAGTTACTCCGGGGGGCTGTACGAGCAGTACTTC. Residues: CASSYSGGLYEQYF. Complete variable domain (other parts from reference TRBV7-2 and TRBJ2-7): GAGVSQSPSNKVTEKGKDVELRCDPISGHTALYWYRQSLGQGLEFLIYFQGNSAPDKSGLPSDRFSAERTGGSVSTLTIQRTQQEDSAVYLCASSYSGGLYEQYFGPGTRLTVT.

The chain carries TRBV18 and TRBJ2-5; no reliable D call. Trimming cost V 3 bases and J 2 bases, with 16 bases left between them. Germline V gene lookup returns CDR1 KGHSH and CDR2 LQKENI. The CDR3 is 16 amino acids. In nucleotides, the CDR3 is TGTGCCAGCTCACCCGTGACTCTCGGGTATCAAGAGACCCAGTACTTC. Translated, it gives CASSPVTLGYQETQYF.

This clone was observed at least ten times. V usage is TRBV2 and J usage is TRBJ1-6, with 8 bases aligning to TRBD1. CDR1 is SNHLY and CDR2 is FYNNEI in the germline V gene. V lost 6 bases and J lost 7; bases outside the gene matches: 8. The CDR3 length is 15 residues. The CDR3 loop reads CASSLRDRSNSPLHF. CDR3 DNA sequence: TGTGCCAGCAGCCTGAGGGACAGGTCAAATTCACCCCTCCACTTT.

The chain has TRBV19 and TRBJ1-2; TRBD1 is a possible D gene (5 bases). Trimming took off 6 bases at V and 8 bases at J, with 16 bases between the two ends. The CDR3 is 13 residues long. CDR1 LNHDA and CDR2 SQIVND come from the germline V gene (reference sequence). The CDR3 sequence: CASRVGPAGGYTF. The CDR3 coding sequence is TGTGCCAGTAGAGTGGGCCCCGCAGGGGGCTACACCTTC.

This chain links TRBV10-3 with TRBJ1-1, with a possible D match to TRBD1 (6 bases). Germline lookup yields CDR1 ENHRY and CDR2 SYGVKD. The CDR3 sequence is 13 residues long. Trimming took 3 bases from V and 1 from J, leaving 6 bases between them. The CDR3 here is CAISEQGNTEAFF. The DNA of the CDR3 is TGTGCCATCAGTGAACAGGGGAACACTGAAGCTTTCTTT.

The chain links TRBV7-2 to TRBJ1-1; possibly TRBD1 for D (6 bases). This CDR3 spans 16 amino acids. Trimming stripped 1 base from V and 0 bases from J, with 12 bases between. Per germline, CDR1 SGHTA and CDR2 FQGNSA. DNA for the CDR3: TGTGCCAGCAGCTTAGACCTTCAGGGGCTGAACACTGAAGCTTTCTTT. Protein: CASSLDLQGLNTEAFF.